Listed below are T cell receptor beta chains from one sample, sequenced in a study of tumor-infiltrating lymphocytes in primary liver carcinoma. MiXCR, applied by TCRdb to the multiplex PCR reads, yields one record per CDR3 protein. The sample has fewer than 400,000 distinct CDR3 sequences; roughly three fifths are singletons. Sequencing was carried out using peripheral blood. Receptor source: a young woman with primary liver carcinoma and hepatitis B virus infection. The CDR3 runs from the conserved cysteine through the conserved F or W. The D gene is left open where the match is weak. A row's size may be missing; if present it is once, few, many or a size class.

clone size	D gene	V gene	J gene	CDR3 protein	CDR3 DNA
.	.	TRBV12-3/TRBV12-4	TRBJ2-7	CANSNSYEQYF	TGTGCCAACAGCAACAGCTACGAGCAGTACTTC
few	.	TRBV29-1	TRBJ2-2	CSVPTPGITGELFF	TGCAGCGTTCCTACTCCGGGGATCACCGGGGAGCTGTTTTTT
.	.	TRBV4-3	TRBJ2-7	CASNRGNGYEQYF	TGCGCCAGCAACCGGGGAAACGGCTACGAGCAGTATTTC
.	TRBD1	TRBV4-1	TRBJ2-5	CASSQDSGQGPQGTQYF	TGCGCCAGCAGCCAAGATTCGGGACAGGGGCCCCAAGGGACCCAGTACTTC
.	TRBD2	TRBV4-1	TRBJ2-7	CASSQYWTPGTSGAYEQYF	TGCGCCAGCAGCCAGTACTGGACACCAGGGACTAGCGGAGCTTACGAGCAGTACTTC
many	.	TRBV4-3	TRBJ2-1	CASSQEGFSYNEQFF	TGCGCCAGCAGCCAAGAAGGGTTCTCCTACAATGAGCAGTTCTTC
.	.	TRBV11-3	TRBJ2-3	CASNLGPRPVDPYF	TGTGCCAGCAACTTAGGACCCAGGCCGGTCGACCCGTATTTT
many	TRBD2	TRBV6-2/TRBV6-3	TRBJ2-7	CASRGTSGLGEQYF	TGTGCCAGCAGGGGGACTAGCGGGCTCGGCGAGCAGTACTTC
.	.	TRBV4-3	TRBJ2-5	CASSQDIGFQETQYF	TGCGCCAGCAGCCAAGATATCGGGTTCCAAGAGACCCAGTACTTC
.	.	TRBV7-9	TRBJ2-1	CASSRRAPGDEQFF	TGTGCCAGCAGCCGCCGGGCCCCAGGCGATGAGCAGTTCTTC
.	.	TRBV6-1	TRBJ2-7	CASCRELLGEYEQYF	TGTGCCAGCTGTAGGGAACTACTAGGCGAGTACGAGCAGTACTTC
.	.	TRBV6-5	TRBJ2-5	CASSPMGTAQETHYF	TGTGCCAGCAGCCCCATGGGTACAGCTCAAGAGACCCACTACTTC
once	TRBD1	TRBV4-1	TRBJ2-7	CASGPTGVGTYEQYF	TGCGCCAGCGGCCCCACAGGGGTGGGCACCTACGAGCAGTACTTC
.	TRBD2	TRBV5-1	TRBJ2-3	CASSWTSGSTQYF	TGCGCCAGCAGCTGGACTAGCGGGTCTACGCAGTATTTT
.	.	TRBV5-5	TRBJ1-1	CASSRYFTGMDGAFF	TGTGCCAGCAGCCGTTATTTTACAGGGATGGACGGAGCTTTCTTT
many	.	TRBV11-2	TRBJ2-7	CASSSTLEQYF	TGTGCCAGCAGCTCCACGCTCGAGCAGTACTTC
few	.	TRBV4-2	TRBJ1-2	CASSQFPGNYGYTF	TGTGCCAGCAGCCAGTTTCCAGGGAACTATGGCTACACCTTC
few	TRBD1	TRBV28	TRBJ2-4	CASSLSGRQGDIQYF	TGTGCCAGCAGCCTGTCGGGCAGACAGGGAGACATTCAGTACTTC
many	.	TRBV11-2	TRBJ2-1	CASSSGYGPINEQFF	TGTGCCAGCAGCTCCGGTTATGGGCCGATCAATGAGCAGTTCTTC
.	.	TRBV29-1	TRBJ2-7	CSAVMANYEQYF	TGCAGCGCTGTGATGGCTAACTACGAACAGTACTTC
.	.	TRBV10-2	TRBJ2-1	CASSNSLARSSYIEQFF	TGCGCCAGCAGCAACTCCTTAGCCCGAAGCTCCTACATTGAGCAGTTCTTC
.	TRBD1	TRBV7-9	TRBJ1-3	CASSLGLGQGSGNTIYF	TGTGCCAGCAGCTTAGGCCTGGGACAGGGATCGGGAAACACCATATATTTT
few	TRBD1	TRBV6-2/TRBV6-3	TRBJ1-2	CASSYSRGSGGHGYTF	TGTGCCAGCAGTTACTCGAGAGGTTCAGGGGGCCATGGCTACACCTTC
many	TRBD1	TRBV4-2	TRBJ1-5	CASRPGQGASQPQHF	TGTGCCAGCAGACCCGGACAGGGGGCTAGTCAGCCCCAGCATTTT
.	TRBD2	TRBV5-4	TRBJ2-2	CASSFETSRYTGELSF	TGTGCCAGCAGCTTCGAGACTAGCCGATACACCGGGGAGCTGTCTTTT
few	.	TRBV6-6	TRBJ1-4	CASSYVRQGGEKLFF	TGTGCCAGCAGTTACGTTCGGCAGGGTGGTGAAAAACTGTTTTTT
many	.	TRBV4-1	TRBJ1-4	CASSPTGDSFNEKLFF	TGCGCCAGCAGCCCGACGGGGGATTCTTTTAATGAAAAACTGTTTTTT
.	.	TRBV14	TRBJ1-2	CVSSLDSAKANYGYTF	TGTGTCAGCAGCCTTGACTCCGCCAAAGCTAACTATGGCTACACCTTC
.	TRBD2	TRBV11-2	TRBJ2-1	CAGSTGTSGQHSYIEQFF	TGTGCCGGCAGCACCGGGACTAGCGGACAGCACTCCTACATTGAGCAGTTCTTC
.	.	TRBV7-9	TRBJ2-5	CASSLVSGWETQYF	TGTGCCAGCAGCTTGGTATCCGGTTGGGAGACCCAGTACTTC
.	TRBD2	TRBV6-6	TRBJ2-1	CASGPMGGGRAGGEQFF	TGTGCCAGCGGTCCGATGGGTGGCGGGAGGGCGGGGGGTGAGCAGTTCTTC
.	.	TRBV30	TRBJ2-1	CASSVVVGEQFF	TGTGCCTCTAGCGTAGTGGTTGGTGAGCAGTTCTTC
.	.	TRBV13	TRBJ1-6	CANSYQGNSPLHF	TGTGCCAACAGCTACCAGGGAAATTCACCCCTCCACTTT
.	.	TRBV6-2/TRBV6-3	TRBJ2-7	CAIRDGPYEQYF	TGTGCCATCAGGGACGGACCCTACGAGCAGTACTTC
many	.	TRBV7-9	TRBJ1-6	CASSLHFGGSPLHF	TGTGCCAGCTCCCTCCATTTCGGGGGATCACCCCTCCACTTT
.	.	TRBV20-1	TRBJ1-2	CSAVRGRRFYGYTF	TGCAGTGCTGTCCGGGGCCGTCGCTTCTATGGCTACACCTTC
many	.	TRBV11-2	TRBJ2-2	CASSPSLNTGELFF	TGTGCCAGCAGCCCCTCCCTGAACACCGGGGAGCTGTTTTTT
.	.	TRBV11-2	TRBJ2-2	CAGGFASTEHTGELFF	TGTGCCGGCGGCTTTGCCTCTACAGAACACACCGGGGAGCTGTTTTTT
.	.	TRBV5-1	TRBJ2-1	CASSLNVATNEQFF	TGCGCCAGCAGCCTAAACGTGGCTACCAATGAGCAGTTCTTC
.	.	TRBV5-6	TRBJ2-7	CATGDGMNEQYF	TGTGCCACGGGGGACGGGATGAACGAGCAGTACTTC
few	.	TRBV5-5	TRBJ2-1	CASSTHRDSYNEQFF	TGTGCCAGCAGCACGCATAGGGATTCCTACAATGAGCAGTTCTTC
few	.	TRBV5-4	TRBJ2-3	CASSHGGATDTQYF	TGTGCCAGCAGCCACGGCGGGGCCACAGATACGCAGTATTTT